The rows below give T cell receptor beta chains drawn from one sample of a study of blood T cell repertoires in COVID-19. The data were produced by immunoSEQ multiplex PCR, yet TCRdb's version contains in-frame clones alone and is incomplete. The table lists around 50,000 clones, 86% of them singletons. The sequenced sample consisted of peripheral blood. All receptors derive from a woman aged 80 or over with acute or convalescent COVID-19. Both conserved end residues are part of each CDR3. A D gene is named only where the DNA matches it firmly. Size values are once, few and many counts, or a class for expanded clones, and some rows have none.

D,size,V,J,DNA,CDR3
TRBD2,NA,TRBV9,TRBJ2-1,TGTGCCAGCAGCGTACCTAGCGGATCCTACAATGAGCAGTTCTTC,CASSVPSGSYNEQFF
TRBD1,NA,TRBV15,TRBJ2-1,TGTGCCACCAGCCCGACAGGGGGCCGTAATGAGCAGTTCTTC,CATSPTGGRNEQFF
NA,NA,TRBV7-8,TRBJ2-2,TGTGCCAGCAGCAGCTTAGGAGCGGTCTACACCGGGGAGCTGTTTTTT,CASSSLGAVYTGELFF
NA,NA,TRBV30,TRBJ1-5,TGTGCCTGGAGTGCGGGGATTAATCAGCCCCAGCATTTT,CAWSAGINQPQHF
NA,NA,TRBV12-3/TRBV12-4,TRBJ1-1,TGTGCCAGCAGTTTGAGGACTGAAGCTTTCTTT,CASSLRTEAFF
TRBD1,NA,TRBV4-2,TRBJ1-6,TGTGCCAGCAGCCAAGAGGGACAGCACCTCCACTTT,CASSQEGQHLHF
NA,NA,TRBV19,TRBJ1-5,TGTGCCAGTAGTATTTCGGGAAATCAGCCCCAGCATTTT,CASSISGNQPQHF
NA,NA,TRBV6-5,TRBJ2-1,TGTGCCAGCAGTAACTCGGGTACAGGTTCCTACAATGAGCAGTTCTTC,CASSNSGTGSYNEQFF
NA,NA,TRBV5-6,TRBJ2-7,TGTGCCAGCAGTTACGGGGGCTCCTACGAGCAGTACTTC,CASSYGGSYEQYF
NA,NA,TRBV20-1,TRBJ1-1,TGCAGTGCCCAGGACAGAACTGAAGCTTTCTTT,CSAQDRTEAFF
TRBD2,NA,TRBV5-1,TRBJ2-3,TGCGCCAGCAGCTTGGCGGGGGGTTTCAGAGATACGCAGTATTTT,CASSLAGGFRDTQYF
TRBD1,NA,TRBV5-5,TRBJ1-2,TGTGCCAGCAGCGCACCGACAGGGGGCTTAGACTATGGCTACACCTTC,CASSAPTGGLDYGYTF
TRBD1,NA,TRBV7-2,TRBJ1-6,TGTGCCAGCAGCGTACAAGGGACAGTTAATTCACCCCTCCACTTT,CASSVQGTVNSPLHF
TRBD2,NA,TRBV19,TRBJ2-7,TGTGCCAGTAGTATAGCGGGGGGGACCTACGAGCAGTACTTC,CASSIAGGTYEQYF
TRBD1,NA,TRBV5-4,TRBJ2-5,TGTGCCAGCAGTCTGGGGACAGAAGAGACCCAGTACTTC,CASSLGTEETQYF
NA,NA,TRBV25-1,TRBJ1-2,TGTGCCAGCAGTGAACGGGGGGCCTATGGCTACACCTTC,CASSERGAYGYTF
NA,once,TRBV7-8,TRBJ1-3,TGTGCCAGCAGCACCGACACCTCTGGAAACACCATATATTTT,CASSTDTSGNTIYF
NA,NA,TRBV12-3/TRBV12-4,TRBJ1-1,TGTGCCAGCAGTTTGGAAGGAGCTGAAGCTTTCTTT,CASSLEGAEAFF
NA,NA,TRBV7-2,TRBJ2-7,TGTGCCAGCAGCCCTATCTCCTACGAGCAGTACTTC,CASSPISYEQYF
TRBD1,NA,TRBV5-1,TRBJ1-2,TGCGCCAGCAGCGTAGGACAGGCTAACTATGGCTACACCTTC,CASSVGQANYGYTF
NA,NA,TRBV5-6,TRBJ2-3,TGTGCCAGCAGCTTGGGGCTGCGGGGGGACAGAGATACGCAGTATTTT,CASSLGLRGDRDTQYF
NA,NA,TRBV11-2,TRBJ2-4,TGTGCCAGCAGCTCCGGGGTGCAAAACATTCAGTACTTC,CASSSGVQNIQYF
TRBD2,NA,TRBV11-1,TRBJ2-7,TGTGCCAGCAGCTTACAAGGACTAGCGGGTGAGGAGCAGTACTTC,CASSLQGLAGEEQYF
NA,few,TRBV12-3/TRBV12-4,TRBJ1-6,TGTGCCAGCAGTATATCAGGGTATTCACCCCTCCACTTT,CASSISGYSPLHF
NA,NA,TRBV23-1,TRBJ2-5,TGCGCCAGCAGTCAATCCCGCCCCACCGCGTACCAAGAGACCCAGTACTTC,CASSQSRPTAYQETQYF
TRBD1,NA,TRBV5-1,TRBJ1-4,TGCGCCAGCAGCTGGCAGGGGGCGCGTCGGGAAAAACTGTTTTTT,CASSWQGARREKLFF
NA,NA,TRBV6-1,TRBJ2-3,TGTGCCAGCAGTGAGAGGGTGTTCACAGATACGCAGTATTTT,CASSERVFTDTQYF
TRBD1,NA,TRBV3-1/TRBV3-2,TRBJ1-6,TGTGCCAGCAGCTCCCGGGGACAGAGTAATTCACCCCTCCACTTT,CASSSRGQSNSPLHF
TRBD1,NA,TRBV15,TRBJ2-7,TGTGCCACCAGCAGGGACAGGGGGACCTACGAGCAGTACTTC,CATSRDRGTYEQYF
TRBD1,NA,TRBV11-2,TRBJ2-7,TGTGCCAGCAGCGTAGACCGGGACAGTGCCTACGAGCAGTACTTC,CASSVDRDSAYEQYF
TRBD1,NA,TRBV2,TRBJ2-1,TGTGCCAGCAGTATGACAGGGGGCATGCAGTTCTTC,CASSMTGGMQFF
TRBD2,NA,TRBV30,TRBJ2-1,TGTGCCTGGAGTGCAACCGGGACTAGCAGACTCAATGAGCAGTTCTTC,CAWSATGTSRLNEQFF
NA,NA,TRBV30,TRBJ2-5,TGTGCCTGGAGTCGGATAGGGGTATCGGAGACCCAGTACTTC,CAWSRIGVSETQYF
NA,NA,TRBV5-1,TRBJ2-1,TGCGCCAGCAGCTTGGCCCCTGGGGGGGCAGAGCAGTTCTTC,CASSLAPGGAEQFF
NA,NA,TRBV24-1,TRBJ2-1,TGTGCCACCAGTGCTCAGGGGCTCAATGAGCAGTTCTTC,CATSAQGLNEQFF
NA,once,TRBV3-1/TRBV3-2,TRBJ1-2,TGTGCCAGCAGCCATGCCACGATGGAGAGCTACACCTTC,CASSHATMESYTF
NA,NA,TRBV19,TRBJ1-6,TGTGCCAGTAGTCACATCCGACAGTCCTGGGTCGACTCACCCCTCCACTTT,CASSHIRQSWVDSPLHF
NA,NA,TRBV7-9,TRBJ2-3,TGTGCCAGCAGCCTCGGGGGTGGGATCACAGATACGCAGTATTTT,CASSLGGGITDTQYF
TRBD2,NA,TRBV9,TRBJ2-2,TGTGCCAGCAGCGTATCACTAGCGGGTTCCGGGGAGCTGTTTTTT,CASSVSLAGSGELFF
TRBD1,once,TRBV5-1,TRBJ1-6,TGCGCCAGCAGCCCCTGGCAGACAGGGGGTAATTCACCCCTCCACTTT,CASSPWQTGGNSPLHF
NA,once,TRBV9,TRBJ2-7,TGTGCCAGCAGCGTAGCTGGTACCAGGGTTGGCGAGCAGTACTTC,CASSVAGTRVGEQYF
TRBD1,NA,TRBV9,TRBJ2-4,TGTGCCAGCAGCGGAGACAGGGGGTCAGGTAAAGCCAAAAACATTCAGTACTTC,CASSGDRGSGKAKNIQYF
NA,NA,TRBV11-2,TRBJ1-1,TGTGCCAGCAGCCGACCATGGGACAACTCAATGAACACTGAAGCTTTCTTT,CASSRPWDNSMNTEAFF
TRBD1,NA,TRBV4-1,TRBJ1-5,TGCGCCACCCCGCGGACAGGGGAACAGCCCCAGCATTTT,CATPRTGEQPQHF
TRBD1,NA,TRBV6-5,TRBJ1-1,TGTGCCAGCATCTTTAGGACAGGGGGCGGTGAAGCTTTCTTT,CASIFRTGGGEAFF
TRBD1,NA,TRBV4-2,TRBJ2-1,TGTGCCAGCAGCCCTCGACAGGGGGACTACAATGAGCAGTTCTTC,CASSPRQGDYNEQFF
NA,NA,TRBV6-5,TRBJ1-2,TGTGCCAGCATTCCGACGGGGGGTGACTATGGCTACACCTTC,CASIPTGGDYGYTF
TRBD1,NA,TRBV6-2/TRBV6-3,TRBJ2-1,TGTGCCAGCAGCCTAACGACAGGGCCCTACAATGAGCAGTTCTTC,CASSLTTGPYNEQFF
NA,NA,TRBV12-3/TRBV12-4,TRBJ1-6,TGTGCCAGCAGTTTCCCCGGGTCACCCCTCCACTTT,CASSFPGSPLHF
NA,NA,TRBV19,TRBJ1-1,TGTGCCAGTACTGCCTCGGGCACTGAAGCTTTCTTT,CASTASGTEAFF
NA,NA,TRBV19,TRBJ1-6,TGTGGGTCAGGGCGGAAAAATTCACCCCTCCACTTT,CGSGRKNSPLHF
TRBD1,NA,TRBV10-3,TRBJ1-5,TGTGCCATCAGTGGGACAGGGGACGGTCAGCCCCAGCATTTT,CAISGTGDGQPQHF
TRBD1,NA,TRBV27,TRBJ1-5,TGTGCCACCTCAGACAGGGCAGGCAGGCCCCAGCATTTT,CATSDRAGRPQHF
TRBD2,NA,TRBV3-1/TRBV3-2,TRBJ2-1,TGTGCCAGCAGCCAAGATGGATTAACTAGCGGGAGTGGGCAGTTCTTC,CASSQDGLTSGSGQFF
NA,NA,TRBV27,TRBJ1-1,TGTGCCAGCCAGAAGAAGGGGTTTCCTGAAGCTTTCTTT,CASQKKGFPEAFF
TRBD1,once,TRBV5-4,TRBJ2-5,TGTGCCAGCAGCTCGAGACAGGGGGCATGGGAGACCCAGTACTTC,CASSSRQGAWETQYF
NA,NA,TRBV9,TRBJ1-6,TGTGCCAGCAGCGTAGTGCCGCAGGGAGGATCACCCCTCCACTTT,CASSVVPQGGSPLHF
TRBD1,NA,TRBV11-3,TRBJ1-1,TGTGCCAGCAGCAGCGGTAGGGGGCCGAACACTGAAGCTTTCTTT,CASSSGRGPNTEAFF
NA,NA,TRBV6-6,TRBJ2-3,TGTGCCAGCAGTGGACTACCTTACACAGATACGCAGTATTTT,CASSGLPYTDTQYF